These T cell receptor beta chains were read from a single sample in a study of T cells after yellow fever vaccination. TCRdb redid the calling of the 5' RACE reads with MiXCR, one entry per CDR3 protein. This table holds roughly 320,000 distinct CDR3 sequences, around 11% found once. Sequences were derived from CD4+ T cells sorted from PBMCs, sampled 45 days after the yellow fever booster vaccination. The receptors shown here come from a man aged 18-30 years who received the YFV17D yellow fever vaccine. CDR3s include the opening cysteine and the closing phenylalanine or tryptophan. A D gene is named only where the DNA matches it firmly. Size is stated for part of the rows, as once, few or many counts, or as a class when the clone is expanded.

clone size: .; J gene: TRBJ1-4; D gene: TRBD1; V gene: TRBV5-4; CDR3 DNA: TGTGCCAGCAGCTCGACAGGGGTTTCAACTAATGAAAAACTGTTTTTT; CDR3 protein: CASSSTGVSTNEKLFF
clone size: .; J gene: TRBJ2-1; D gene: TRBD2; V gene: TRBV6-5; CDR3 DNA: TGTGCCAGCACCCGACTAGCTCGGCACAATGAGCAGTTCTTC; CDR3 protein: CASTRLARHNEQFF
clone size: few; J gene: TRBJ1-3; D gene: .; V gene: TRBV4-3; CDR3 DNA: TGCGCCAGCAGCCAAGGGTCTGCAGGACTTAGCACCATATATTTT; CDR3 protein: CASSQGSAGLSTIYF
clone size: many; J gene: TRBJ2-7; D gene: .; V gene: TRBV6-5; CDR3 DNA: TGTGCCAGCAGTTACTCGGAGGCACGGGGTGGGTACGAGCAGTACTTC; CDR3 protein: CASSYSEARGGYEQYF
clone size: .; J gene: TRBJ1-2; D gene: TRBD1; V gene: TRBV27; CDR3 DNA: TGTGCCAGCAGTTTATGGGCAGGGGGCTATGGCTACACCTTC; CDR3 protein: CASSLWAGGYGYTF
clone size: many; J gene: TRBJ1-1; D gene: .; V gene: TRBV10-1; CDR3 DNA: TGCGCCAGCAGTTTTAACGGGAACACTGAAGCTTTCTTT; CDR3 protein: CASSFNGNTEAFF
clone size: .; J gene: TRBJ2-2; D gene: TRBD2; V gene: TRBV5-1; CDR3 DNA: TGCGCCAGCAGCCCAGCCGGGACTAGCGGGGGGACGAACACCGGGGAGCTGTTTTTT; CDR3 protein: CASSPAGTSGGTNTGELFF
clone size: few; J gene: TRBJ2-5; D gene: .; V gene: TRBV5-1; CDR3 DNA: TGCGCCAGCAGCTTATCGTGGGCAGAGACCCAGTACTTC; CDR3 protein: CASSLSWAETQYF
clone size: few; J gene: TRBJ1-6; D gene: TRBD1; V gene: TRBV4-2; CDR3 DNA: TGTGCCAGCAGCCAAGATGTAGGACAGGTTCTTCGGTCACCCCTCCACTTT; CDR3 protein: CASSQDVGQVLRSPLHF
clone size: many; J gene: TRBJ2-7; D gene: TRBD1; V gene: TRBV19; CDR3 DNA: TGTGCCAGTAGTATAAGGCAGGGGGCGGTCGAGCAGTACTTC; CDR3 protein: CASSIRQGAVEQYF
clone size: .; J gene: TRBJ2-3; D gene: .; V gene: TRBV5-1; CDR3 DNA: TGCGCCAGCAGCTTGGGGGCTAGCGTTCCTACAGATACGCAGTATTTT; CDR3 protein: CASSLGASVPTDTQYF
clone size: .; J gene: TRBJ2-3; D gene: .; V gene: TRBV6-6; CDR3 DNA: TGTGCCAGCAGTTACCCACAGGGAACTACGCAGTATTTT; CDR3 protein: CASSYPQGTTQYF
clone size: .; J gene: TRBJ2-3; D gene: TRBD2; V gene: TRBV7-2; CDR3 DNA: TGTGCCAGCAGCTTAGATCCACTAGCGGCCTCTACAGATACGCAGTATTTT; CDR3 protein: CASSLDPLAASTDTQYF
clone size: few; J gene: TRBJ2-7; D gene: .; V gene: TRBV7-2; CDR3 DNA: TGTGCCAGCAGCCCCAACGGGGGTCCCTACGAGCAGTACTTC; CDR3 protein: CASSPNGGPYEQYF
clone size: few; J gene: TRBJ2-7; D gene: TRBD1; V gene: TRBV20-1; CDR3 DNA: TGCAGTGCTAGAGATCCCCAGGGGGCCGACGAGCAGTACTTC; CDR3 protein: CSARDPQGADEQYF
clone size: few; J gene: TRBJ1-2; D gene: .; V gene: TRBV6-1; CDR3 DNA: TGTGCCAGCAGTGAAGCAGGGTCGGGCTATGGCTACACCTTC; CDR3 protein: CASSEAGSGYGYTF
clone size: .; J gene: TRBJ2-3; D gene: TRBD2; V gene: TRBV19; CDR3 DNA: TGTGCCAGTAGTATCTCCCTAACTAGCGGGGGGGGCAGAGATACGCAGTATTTT; CDR3 protein: CASSISLTSGGGRDTQYF
clone size: few; J gene: TRBJ2-1; D gene: .; V gene: TRBV7-9; CDR3 DNA: TGTGCCAGCAGCTTTTCACTAGCCTCCTACAATGAGCAGTTCTTC; CDR3 protein: CASSFSLASYNEQFF
clone size: .; J gene: TRBJ1-6; D gene: .; V gene: TRBV30; CDR3 DNA: TGTGCCTGGAGTGTTGTTCCTGGGAGCTCCTATAATTCACCCCTCCACTTT; CDR3 protein: CAWSVVPGSSYNSPLHF
clone size: few; J gene: TRBJ1-1; D gene: .; V gene: TRBV5-1; CDR3 DNA: TGCGCCAGCAGCTTGAGTCGCCAAAACACTGAAGCTTTCTTT; CDR3 protein: CASSLSRQNTEAFF
clone size: many; J gene: TRBJ1-1; D gene: TRBD1; V gene: TRBV7-9; CDR3 DNA: TGTGCCAGCAGCCTAACAGGGGGCGAGGGTGAAGCTTTCTTT; CDR3 protein: CASSLTGGEGEAFF
clone size: .; J gene: TRBJ1-3; D gene: .; V gene: TRBV15; CDR3 DNA: TGTGCCACCAGCAGAGATGGGCAGACTGGAAACACCATATATTTT; CDR3 protein: CATSRDGQTGNTIYF
clone size: .; J gene: TRBJ1-5; D gene: .; V gene: TRBV4-2; CDR3 DNA: TGTGCCAGCAGCCAAGCTGGGGGAGGGCAGCCCCAGCATTTT; CDR3 protein: CASSQAGGGQPQHF
clone size: .; J gene: TRBJ2-7; D gene: .; V gene: TRBV18; CDR3 DNA: TGTGCCAGCTCACCAGGTCATACTAACGAGCAGTACTTC; CDR3 protein: CASSPGHTNEQYF
clone size: few; J gene: TRBJ2-7; D gene: TRBD1; V gene: TRBV27; CDR3 DNA: TGTGCCAGCAGTTCCCTGGGACAGGGGGTCTACGAGCAGTACTTC; CDR3 protein: CASSSLGQGVYEQYF
clone size: many; J gene: TRBJ1-5; D gene: .; V gene: TRBV12-3/TRBV12-4; CDR3 DNA: TGTGCCAGCAGGCGCCGACAGGATCAGCCCCAGCATTTT; CDR3 protein: CASRRRQDQPQHF
clone size: many; J gene: TRBJ2-3; D gene: .; V gene: TRBV11-1; CDR3 DNA: TGTGCCAGCAGTCTTCAGGGCGCCACAGATACGCAGTATTTT; CDR3 protein: CASSLQGATDTQYF
clone size: few; J gene: TRBJ1-1; D gene: TRBD1; V gene: TRBV30; CDR3 DNA: TGTGCCTGGAGGGGCTACAGGGGAGGAACTGAAGCTTTCTTT; CDR3 protein: CAWRGYRGGTEAFF
clone size: .; J gene: TRBJ2-2; D gene: TRBD1; V gene: TRBV5-1; CDR3 DNA: TGCGCCAGCAGCTTCGACAGGGGGCGGGTCACCGGGGAGCTGTTTTTT; CDR3 protein: CASSFDRGRVTGELFF
clone size: .; J gene: TRBJ2-7; D gene: .; V gene: TRBV3-1; CDR3 DNA: TGTGCCAGCAGCCAAGGGGGATCCATCTACGAGCAGTACTTC; CDR3 protein: CASSQGGSIYEQYF
clone size: many; J gene: TRBJ1-1; D gene: .; V gene: TRBV29-1; CDR3 DNA: TGCAGCGTTGCACGCCAGGAGGGGACTGAAGCTTTCTTT; CDR3 protein: CSVARQEGTEAFF
clone size: .; J gene: TRBJ2-3; D gene: .; V gene: TRBV4-3; CDR3 DNA: TGCGCCAGCAGCCGTGTTCGGGAAGATACGCAGTATTTT; CDR3 protein: CASSRVREDTQYF
clone size: .; J gene: TRBJ2-1; D gene: .; V gene: TRBV5-1; CDR3 DNA: TGCGCCAGCTTCCAGTCCGGTTCCGATGAGCAGTTCTTC; CDR3 protein: CASFQSGSDEQFF
clone size: many; J gene: TRBJ2-7; D gene: TRBD1; V gene: TRBV12-3/TRBV12-4; CDR3 DNA: TGTGCCAGCAGTTTTGGGGGACAGACCTACGAGCAGTACTTC; CDR3 protein: CASSFGGQTYEQYF
clone size: few; J gene: TRBJ2-5; D gene: .; V gene: TRBV9; CDR3 DNA: TGTGCCAGCAGCGTAGATCCCGAATACCGAGAGACCCAGTACTTC; CDR3 protein: CASSVDPEYRETQYF
clone size: few; J gene: TRBJ1-1; D gene: TRBD1; V gene: TRBV15; CDR3 DNA: TGTGCCACCAGCGGGGGACAGGGTTTGAACACTGAAGCTTTCTTT; CDR3 protein: CATSGGQGLNTEAFF
clone size: few; J gene: TRBJ1-1; D gene: .; V gene: TRBV2; CDR3 DNA: TGTGCCAGCAGTGACTCCGGGCGTAAAGCTTTCTTT; CDR3 protein: CASSDSGRKAFF
clone size: .; J gene: TRBJ1-1; D gene: .; V gene: TRBV5-1; CDR3 DNA: TGCGCCAGCAGCTCCCTGTTCACTACCTCGAACACTGAAGCTTTCTTT; CDR3 protein: CASSSLFTTSNTEAFF
clone size: few; J gene: TRBJ2-1; D gene: TRBD2; V gene: TRBV7-9; CDR3 DNA: TGTGCCAGCAGGGACGTGGGGGGGGTAAATGAGCAGTTCTTC; CDR3 protein: CASRDVGGVNEQFF
clone size: .; J gene: TRBJ2-6; D gene: .; V gene: TRBV7-8; CDR3 DNA: TGTGCCAGCAGCTTACGGGGACTCAGCTCTGGGGCCAACGTCCTGACTTTC; CDR3 protein: CASSLRGLSSGANVLTF
clone size: .; J gene: TRBJ2-5; D gene: .; V gene: TRBV23-1; CDR3 DNA: TGCGTCAGCAGTCAATGTGGGGAGACCCAGTACTTC; CDR3 protein: CVSSQCGETQYF
clone size: .; J gene: TRBJ2-1; D gene: TRBD2; V gene: TRBV7-2; CDR3 DNA: TGTGCCAGCAGGTCTCTAGCGGGTGAAAATGAGCAGTTCTTC; CDR3 protein: CASRSLAGENEQFF
clone size: many; J gene: TRBJ1-5; D gene: .; V gene: TRBV7-3; CDR3 DNA: TGTGCCAGCAGCTTGTCGTCCGGTAGCAATCAGCCCCAGCATTTT; CDR3 protein: CASSLSSGSNQPQHF
clone size: .; J gene: TRBJ2-3; D gene: TRBD2; V gene: TRBV7-9; CDR3 DNA: TGTGCCAGCAGCTCGGACGGGGGGGCCGCAGATACGCAGTATTTT; CDR3 protein: CASSSDGGAADTQYF
clone size: few; J gene: TRBJ1-6; D gene: .; V gene: TRBV15; CDR3 DNA: TGTGCCACCAGCAGCGCAGACGGGACTTGGGATTCACCCCTCCACTTT; CDR3 protein: CATSSADGTWDSPLHF
clone size: once; J gene: TRBJ2-5; D gene: TRBD1; V gene: TRBV7-9; CDR3 DNA: TGTGCCAGCAGCCTAGGGACAGCCTTTGGAGAGACCCAGTACTTC; CDR3 protein: CASSLGTAFGETQYF
clone size: .; J gene: TRBJ2-3; D gene: .; V gene: TRBV20-1; CDR3 DNA: TGCAGTGCTCAAACCCACACAGATACGCAGTATTTT; CDR3 protein: CSAQTHTDTQYF
clone size: few; J gene: TRBJ1-5; D gene: .; V gene: TRBV11-2; CDR3 DNA: TGTGCCAGCAGCTTTAAAGGTCTGAAGGATCAGCCCCAGCATTTT; CDR3 protein: CASSFKGLKDQPQHF
clone size: .; J gene: TRBJ1-1; D gene: TRBD1; V gene: TRBV4-1; CDR3 DNA: TGCGCCAGCAGCAACGAACAGGGGTTGAACACTGAAGCTTTCTTT; CDR3 protein: CASSNEQGLNTEAFF
clone size: few; J gene: TRBJ2-1; D gene: .; V gene: TRBV6-1; CDR3 DNA: TGTGCCAGCACCCGGGACTCTGTCATCAATGAGCAGTTCTTC; CDR3 protein: CASTRDSVINEQFF
clone size: .; J gene: TRBJ1-1; D gene: .; V gene: TRBV4-3; CDR3 DNA: TGCGCCAGCAGCCAAGCAGTTCTACGGAACACTGAAGCTTTCTTT; CDR3 protein: CASSQAVLRNTEAFF
clone size: few; J gene: TRBJ2-5; D gene: .; V gene: TRBV15; CDR3 DNA: TGTGCCACCAGCAGAGATACAGGGCAAGAGACCCAGTACTTC; CDR3 protein: CATSRDTGQETQYF
clone size: .; J gene: TRBJ2-5; D gene: .; V gene: TRBV7-9; CDR3 DNA: TGTGCCAGCGTAAAAGAGACCCAGTACTTC; CDR3 protein: CASVKETQYF